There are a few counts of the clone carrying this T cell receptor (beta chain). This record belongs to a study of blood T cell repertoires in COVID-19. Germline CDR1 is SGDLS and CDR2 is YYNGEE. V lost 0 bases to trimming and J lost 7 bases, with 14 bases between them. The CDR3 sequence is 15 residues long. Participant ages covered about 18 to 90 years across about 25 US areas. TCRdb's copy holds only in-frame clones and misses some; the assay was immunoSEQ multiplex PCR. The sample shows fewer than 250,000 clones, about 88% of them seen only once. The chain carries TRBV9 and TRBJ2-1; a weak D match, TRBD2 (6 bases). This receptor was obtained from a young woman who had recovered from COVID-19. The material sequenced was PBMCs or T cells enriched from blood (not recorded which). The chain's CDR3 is CASSVARTITNEQFF. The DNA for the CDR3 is TGTGCCAGCAGCGTAGCGCGGACTATAACTAATGAGCAGTTCTTC.